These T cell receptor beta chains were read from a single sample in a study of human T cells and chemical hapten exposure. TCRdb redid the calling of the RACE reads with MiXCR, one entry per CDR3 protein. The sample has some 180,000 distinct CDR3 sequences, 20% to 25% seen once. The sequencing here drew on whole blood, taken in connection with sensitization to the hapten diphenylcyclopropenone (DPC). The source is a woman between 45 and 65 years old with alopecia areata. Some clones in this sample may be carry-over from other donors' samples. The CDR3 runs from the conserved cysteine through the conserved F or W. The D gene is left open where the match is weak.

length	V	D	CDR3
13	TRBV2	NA	CASSAGENTEAFF
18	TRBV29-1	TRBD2	CSVDGLAGVQASTDTQYF
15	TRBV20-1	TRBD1	CSARTGARDNSPLHF
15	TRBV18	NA	CAGSQGLSAWDEQYF
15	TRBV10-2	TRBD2	CASSGPSGVSETQYF
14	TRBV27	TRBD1	CASSLDRDLQPQHF
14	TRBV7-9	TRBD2	CVAPGGSSYNEQFF
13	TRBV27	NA	CASSLFLNQPQHF
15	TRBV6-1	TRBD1	CASSPIGTGNTEAFF
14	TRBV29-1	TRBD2	CSAVGLAVINEQFF
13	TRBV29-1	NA	CSVVDNPDTEAFF
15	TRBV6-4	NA	CASSDSFIGTDTQYF
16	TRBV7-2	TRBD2	CASSLASTSGVYEQYF
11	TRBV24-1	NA	CATSDSYDWVF